This record concerns one TCR beta chain sequence. The data derive from a study of cytomegalovirus exposure and HLA in healthy donors. The overall study: A previous analysis identified approximately 120 million unique TCR beta sequences derived from 180 million or so T cells.

Germline loops: CDR1 SEHNR, CDR2 FQNEAQ (reference sequence). CDR3 length: 16 residues. The junction had 9 bases not matched to a gene; V was cut back by 3 bases and J by 4 bases. Vbeta (60) and Jbeta (13) primers were used in the PCR. Assay used: immunoSEQ multiplex PCR; TCRdb lists only in-frame clones, some missing. The sample includes 150,000 to 170,000 clones, under 80% of them seen just once. The receptor was isolated from a man younger than 45 in good health and CMV-seronegative. J is TRBJ2-3 and V is TRBV7-9; 8 bases are shared with TRBD2. The source material was PBMCs. The CDR3 nucleotides are TGTGCCAGCAGCTTGAATCACCGGGGGGGCGCAGATACGCAGTATTTT. Translating gives CASSLNHRGGADTQYF.